This TCR beta chain was sequenced during a study of blood T cell repertoires in COVID-19. Whole-study context: From T cells, B-cell-depleted T cells, or PBMCs came the material, which was cDNA or gDNA.

The CDR3 contains 15 residues. J was trimmed by 1 base and V by 9 bases; bases with no gene match: 9. Per germline, CDR1 KGHDR and CDR2 SFDVKD. The repertoire was sequenced with immunoSEQ multiplex PCR; TCRdb's copy has only in-frame clones and lacks some. The top ten clones hold 15% to 20% of a sample with about 62,000 clones, roughly nine tenths of them seen once. Enrolment of Seattle patients took place during active infection, and they were followed longitudinally. The sequence was collected from a woman aged 55 to 70 with COVID-19, enrolled during active disease. V usage is TRBV24-1 and J usage is TRBJ1-2, with 8 bases matching TRBD1. The specimen sequenced was peripheral blood. Here the CDR3 DNA reads TGTGCCACCTCGGCAGGGGGCCATCTTAACTATGGCTACACCTTC. Translation gives CATSAGGHLNYGYTF.